This TCR beta chain came from a study of T cells after yellow fever vaccination. Study in general: Researchers used SMART-Seq v4 Ultra Low Input to prepare fractions that had low cell numbers.

This clonotype showed up many times. One entry per CDR3 protein, called by TCRdb with MiXCR from the 5' RACE reads. The table has some 400,000 distinct CDR3 sequences, around 20% seen once; the top ten hold 15% to 20%. Germline assignment: CDR1 SGHTA and CDR2 FQGNSA. The CDR3 loop spans 15 amino acids. The V end lost 3 bases, the J end lost 7 bases, and 16 bases lay between the germline ends. Sequenced material: PBMCs, taken before the yellow fever booster vaccination. This TCR came from a young man who received the YFV17D yellow fever vaccine. The chain has TRBV7-2 and TRBJ2-1, with unresolved D. This CDR3 is CASSFYVEARNEQFF. CDR3 DNA: TGTGCCAGCAGCTTTTATGTCGAAGCTCGAAATGAGCAGTTCTTC.